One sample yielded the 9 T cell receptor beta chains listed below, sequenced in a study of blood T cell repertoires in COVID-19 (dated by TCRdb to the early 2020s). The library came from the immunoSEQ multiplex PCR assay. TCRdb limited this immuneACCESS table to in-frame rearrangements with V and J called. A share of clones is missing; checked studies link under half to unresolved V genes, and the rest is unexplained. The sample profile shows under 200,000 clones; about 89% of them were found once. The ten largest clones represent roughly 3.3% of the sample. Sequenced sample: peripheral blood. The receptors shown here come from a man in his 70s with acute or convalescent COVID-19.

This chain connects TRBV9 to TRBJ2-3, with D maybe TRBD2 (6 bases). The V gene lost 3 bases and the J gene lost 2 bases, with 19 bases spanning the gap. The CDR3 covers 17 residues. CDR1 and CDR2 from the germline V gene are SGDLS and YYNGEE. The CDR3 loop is CASSARYTGLNTDTQYF. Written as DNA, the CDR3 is TGTGCCAGCAGCGCGCGATATACGGGACTCAACACAGATACGCAGTATTTT. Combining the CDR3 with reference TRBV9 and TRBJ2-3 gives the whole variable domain DSGVTQTPKHLITATGQRVTLRCSPRSGDLSVYWYQQSLDQGLQFLIQYYNGEERAKGNILERFSAQQFPDLHSELNLSSLELGDSALYFCASSARYTGLNTDTQYFGPGTRLTVL.

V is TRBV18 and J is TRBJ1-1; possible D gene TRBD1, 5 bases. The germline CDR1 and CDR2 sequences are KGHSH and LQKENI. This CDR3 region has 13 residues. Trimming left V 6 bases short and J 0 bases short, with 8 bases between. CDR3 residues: CASSDSMNTEAFF. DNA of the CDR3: TGTGCCAGCTCCGACAGTATGAACACTGAAGCTTTCTTT.

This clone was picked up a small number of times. The CDR3 region is CASFSQDRLSSPLHF. Written as DNA, the CDR3 is TGTGCCAGCTTTTCCCAAGACAGGTTATCGTCACCCCTCCACTTT. The chain links TRBV18 to TRBJ1-6; D may be TRBD1 (6 bases). This CDR3 is built from 15 residues. Trimming shortened V by 7 bases and J by 10 bases, and 20 bases separated the two germline ends. Germline assignment: CDR1 KGHSH and CDR2 LQKENI.

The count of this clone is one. CDR3: CASSLGWGGYYNEQFF. DNA for the CDR3: TGCGCCAGCAGCTTGGGATGGGGGGGCTATTACAATGAGCAGTTCTTC. The J gene is TRBJ2-1, the V gene TRBV5-1; tentative D call: TRBD2 (7 bases). Between the trimmed V and J ends, which lost 0 bases and 4 bases, there was a span of 14 bases. This CDR3 has 16 amino acids. Per germline, CDR1 SGHRS and CDR2 YFSETQ. The full variable domain, in which reference TRBV5-1 and TRBJ2-1 provide the parts outside the CDR3, is KAGVTQTPRYLIKTRGQQVTLSCSPISGHRSVSWYQQTPGQGLQFLFEYFSETQRNKGNFPGRFSGRQFSNSRSEMNVSTLELGDSALYLCASSLGWGGYYNEQFFGPGTRLTVL.

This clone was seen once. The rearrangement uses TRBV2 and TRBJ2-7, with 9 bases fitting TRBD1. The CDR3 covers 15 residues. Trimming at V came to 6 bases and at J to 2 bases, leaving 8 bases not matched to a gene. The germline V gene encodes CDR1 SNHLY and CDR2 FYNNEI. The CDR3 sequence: CASSALWTGAYEQYF. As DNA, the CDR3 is TGTGCCAGCAGCGCATTATGGACAGGGGCCTACGAGCAGTACTTC.

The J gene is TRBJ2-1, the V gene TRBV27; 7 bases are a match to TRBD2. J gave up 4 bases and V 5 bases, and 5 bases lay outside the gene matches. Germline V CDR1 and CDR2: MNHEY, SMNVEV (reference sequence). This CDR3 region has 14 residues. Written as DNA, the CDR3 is TGTGCCAGCAGTCTCGGACTAGTTTACAATGAGCAGTTCTTC. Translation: CASSLGLVYNEQFF.

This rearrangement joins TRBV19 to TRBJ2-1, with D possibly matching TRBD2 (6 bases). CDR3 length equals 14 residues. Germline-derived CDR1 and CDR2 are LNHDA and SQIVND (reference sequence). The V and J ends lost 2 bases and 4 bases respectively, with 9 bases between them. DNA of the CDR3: TGTGCCAGTAGTATACCGACTAGATACAATGAGCAGTTCTTC. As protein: CASSIPTRYNEQFF.

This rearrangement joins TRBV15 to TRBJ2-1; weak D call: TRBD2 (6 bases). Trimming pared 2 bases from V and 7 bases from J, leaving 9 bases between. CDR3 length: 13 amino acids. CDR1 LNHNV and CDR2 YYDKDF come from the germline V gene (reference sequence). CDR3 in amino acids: CATSRPGGNEQFF. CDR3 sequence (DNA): TGTGCCACCAGCAGACCTGGGGGGAATGAGCAGTTCTTC.

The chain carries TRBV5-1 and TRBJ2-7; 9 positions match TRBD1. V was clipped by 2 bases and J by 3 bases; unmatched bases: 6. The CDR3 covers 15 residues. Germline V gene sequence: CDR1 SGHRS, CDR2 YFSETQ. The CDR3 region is CASSFRDREIYEQYF. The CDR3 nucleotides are TGCGCCAGCAGCTTCCGGGACAGGGAAATCTACGAGCAGTACTTC.